This T cell receptor (beta chain) appears in the sequencing data of a study of T cell responses to AZD1222 COVID-19 vaccine. General study findings and limits: Nearly half of spike-specific TCRs reportedly target unmutated variant regions. The span of vaccine-associated CD4 TCRs extended across spike, with dominance at 160-218 and 743-854.

Per germline, CDR1 MNHNS and CDR2 SASEGT. This CDR3 has 13 amino acids. This clone showed up just once. Its antigen remains unknown. Relative to the germline gene, one junction end is altered; a read error may explain this. Assay used: immunoSEQ multiplex PCR; TCRdb lists only in-frame clones, some missing. The sample records some 150,000 clones, around 88% being singletons. The specimen comprised peripheral blood, sampled on day 0 of MenACWY control vaccination. The chain has TRBV6-1 and TRBJ1-6, with D perhaps TRBD1 (5 bases). This TCR was sampled from an adult in good health. CDR3 in amino acids: CASSENPGTPRFF. Here the CDR3 DNA reads TGTGCCAGCAGTGAAAACCCCGGGACTCCGCGATTCTTT.